The rows below give T cell receptor beta chains drawn from one sample of a study of PD-L1 blockade in urothelial cancer. This table comes from immunoSEQ multiplex PCR, and its TCRdb copy is limited to in-frame clones, with some not included. The sample lists 35,000 to 40,000 clones, 90% seen once, with approximately 8.3% in the top ten. Source: PBMCs, taken around atezolizumab (anti-PD-L1) treatment. The receptors come from a man between 70 and 80 years old with urothelial cancer. Each CDR3 is given with its conserved first and last residue. A D gene is named only where the DNA matches it firmly. Not all rows give a size; the values are once, few, many and, for expanded clones, a class.

>14|TRBJ2-2|TRBD2|few|TRBV4-1
TGCGCCAGCAGCCGGGGACTAAACACCGGGGAGCTGTTTTTT
CASSRGLNTGELFF
>15|TRBJ2-1|TRBD1|.|TRBV11-1
TGTGCCAGCAGCCGGGACAGTCGAGGCTACAATGAGCAGTTCTTC
CASSRDSRGYNEQFF
>14|TRBJ1-1|.|.|TRBV6-5
TGTGCCAGCAGTTACATCAGGGAGGACACTGAAGCTTTCTTT
CASSYIREDTEAFF
>13|TRBJ1-5|.|.|TRBV6-5
TGTGCCAGCAGTCAACGCGATAATCAGCCCCAGCATTTT
CASSQRDNQPQHF
>14|TRBJ1-3|.|.|TRBV9
TGTGCCAGCAGCGCAGAGGCAGCCTCTAGCACCATATATTTT
CASSAEAASSTIYF
>14|TRBJ2-3|.|.|TRBV28
TGTGCCAGCTCCCTCGGTGGGAGTAAAGATACGCAGTATTTT
CASSLGGSKDTQYF
>15|TRBJ2-3|TRBD1|.|TRBV30
TGTGCCTGGAGCCTTGCTTGGACAGGGCCAGATACGCAGTATTTT
CAWSLAWTGPDTQYF
>14|TRBJ2-3|.|.|TRBV5-6
TGTGCCAGCAGCTCCGTGAGGGGCACAGATACGCAGTATTTT
CASSSVRGTDTQYF
>16|TRBJ1-3|.|.|TRBV7-8
TGTGCCAGCAGCTCCCGGACTCCCGTCTCTGGAAACACCATATATTTT
CASSSRTPVSGNTIYF
>15|TRBJ1-2|.|.|TRBV7-2
TGTGCCAGCAGCTTAGCCGGCCCGGGAAGGTATGGCTACACCTTC
CASSLAGPGRYGYTF
>13|TRBJ2-7|TRBD1|.|TRBV29-1
TGCAGCGTCACCGGGACAGGACTCTACGAGCAGTACTTC
CSVTGTGLYEQYF
>12|TRBJ1-1|.|.|TRBV19
TGTGCCAGTAGTGGGGGGTTCTTTGATGCTTTCTTT
CASSGGFFDAFF
>13|TRBJ1-1|.|.|TRBV5-1
TGCGCCAGCAGCTGGGGAGAAAACACTGAAGCTTTCTTT
CASSWGENTEAFF
>12|TRBJ1-1|.|large|TRBV5-5
TGTGCCAGCAGCTCCCGGACTAAGGGAGCTTTCTTT
CASSSRTKGAFF
>16|TRBJ2-1|TRBD1|.|TRBV19
TGTGCCAGTAGTCTTTCGCGGGGACAGGGCTACAATGAGCAGTTCTTC
CASSLSRGQGYNEQFF
>13|TRBJ1-2|.|.|TRBV13
TGTGCCAGCAGCTTAGCAGGGAACTATGGCTACACCTTC
CASSLAGNYGYTF
>13|TRBJ1-5|.|few|TRBV29-1
TGCAGCGTTGCAACAGGGTTAAATCAGCCCCAGCATTTT
CSVATGLNQPQHF
>13|TRBJ1-2|.|.|TRBV6-1
TGTGCCAGCAGTGAAGCGCGGGGCGGAACAGAAACCTTC
CASSEARGGTETF
>13|TRBJ1-2|.|.|TRBV30
TGTGCCTGGAGTGTAAGTGGGGGAGGCGGCTACACCTTC
CAWSVSGGGGYTF
>16|TRBJ2-1|.|.|TRBV5-6
TGTGCCAGCAGCGTAGCGGTACTGAGCTCCTACAATGAGCAGTTCTTC
CASSVAVLSSYNEQFF
>14|TRBJ2-5|TRBD1|.|TRBV5-1
TGCGCCAGCAGCACAGGGACAGGGGGAGAGACCCAGTACTTC
CASSTGTGGETQYF
>16|TRBJ1-5|.|.|TRBV28
TGTGCCGGCTCCCCCGGGGGAAGGGATAGCAATCAGCCCCAGCATTTT
CAGSPGGRDSNQPQHF
>15|TRBJ2-5|TRBD1|.|TRBV7-9
TGTGCCAGCAGCCCGGGACAGGCAAGCCAAGAGACCCAGTACTTC
CASSPGQASQETQYF
>19|TRBJ1-1|.|.|TRBV18
TGTGCCAGCTCCCCAAATAACTTCGGACAGAGAGTCCTGAACACTGAAGCTTTCTTT
CASSPNNFGQRVLNTEAFF
>12|TRBJ2-1|.|once|TRBV7-8
TGTGCCAGCAGCTTTACTACCAATGAGCAGTTCTTC
CASSFTTNEQFF
>15|TRBJ2-7|TRBD1|.|TRBV19
TGTGCCAGTAGCCTTAATGGGGACAGATCCTACGAGCAGTACTTC
CASSLNGDRSYEQYF
>16|TRBJ1-1|TRBD1|.|TRBV6-6
TGTGCCAGCAGCCACAGGCAGGGGGCCACGTCCACTGAAGCTTTCTTT
CASSHRQGATSTEAFF
>16|TRBJ2-7|TRBD2|once|TRBV5-6
TGTGCCAGCAGCTACGGACTAGCGGGAGGGCCGGGCGAGCAGTACTTC
CASSYGLAGGPGEQYF
>16|TRBJ1-3|.|.|TRBV6-6
TGTGCCAGCAGTTACTCGGAGGTGGGCTCTGGAAACACCATATATTTT
CASSYSEVGSGNTIYF
>17|TRBJ2-7|TRBD2|.|TRBV7-3
TGTGCCAGCAGCTTAGTAGTGGCTAGCGGGAGTCTGAACGAGCAGTACTTC
CASSLVVASGSLNEQYF
>13|TRBJ1-4|.|once|TRBV4-1
TGCGCCAGCAGCCATCCAACGGGGGAAAAACTGTTTTTT
CASSHPTGEKLFF
>14|TRBJ2-6|.|.|TRBV18
TGTGCCAGCTTCCCGGGGTCTGGGGCCAACGTCCTGACTTTC
CASFPGSGANVLTF
>15|TRBJ2-2|TRBD1|.|TRBV12-5
TGTGCTAGTGGTCGTGGACAGGGTCAGGCCGGGGAGCTGTTTTTT
CASGRGQGQAGELFF
>19|TRBJ1-5|TRBD1|.|TRBV11-2
TGTGCCAGCAGCTCCCGCAGGAAACAGGGGGCGAAATCCAATCAGCCCCAGCATTTT
CASSSRRKQGAKSNQPQHF
>13|TRBJ1-5|TRBD1|.|TRBV2
TGTGCCAGAGGGGGACAGCGCAATCAGCCCCAGCATTTT
CARGGQRNQPQHF
>13|TRBJ1-5|TRBD1|.|TRBV15
TGTGCCACCGGACAGGGACGGGTTCAGCCCCAGCATTTT
CATGQGRVQPQHF
>18|TRBJ2-7|TRBD2|.|TRBV4-2
TGTGCCAGCAGCCAAGACGGACTAGCGGGAGTTTTTCCCTACGAGCAGTACTTC
CASSQDGLAGVFPYEQYF
>14|TRBJ2-5|.|.|TRBV25-1
TGTGCCAGCAGTGCCACAGGGCCCCAAGAGACCCAGTACTTC
CASSATGPQETQYF
>17|TRBJ1-4|.|.|TRBV6-1
TGTGCCAGCAGTGAATTACGGGGATACTCAACTAATGAAAAACTGTTTTTT
CASSELRGYSTNEKLFF
>11|TRBJ2-1|TRBD1|.|TRBV28
TGTGCCAGCGGACCGGGACAGGGTTTGTTCTTC
CASGPGQGLFF
>16|TRBJ2-7|TRBD2|.|TRBV5-8
TGTGCCAGCAGCCGGGAGCCGGGACTAGGGTCGCTGGAGCAGTACTTC
CASSREPGLGSLEQYF
>14|TRBJ1-1|TRBD1|.|TRBV2
TGTGCCAGCATGGCGGACAGGGGGAACACTGAAGCTTTCTTT
CASMADRGNTEAFF
>14|TRBJ2-5|TRBD2|.|TRBV10-2
TGCGCCAGCCTTAGCGGGAGGGCCGGAGAGACCCAGTACTTC
CASLSGRAGETQYF
>16|TRBJ2-2|TRBD2|once|TRBV4-1
TGCGCCAGCAGCCAAGCCCCGTCTAGCGGCACCGGGGAGCTGTTTTTT
CASSQAPSSGTGELFF
>15|TRBJ1-5|.|.|TRBV28
TGTGCCAGCACATTCCTCCAGGGAAGCAATCAGCCCCAGCATTTT
CASTFLQGSNQPQHF
>15|TRBJ2-1|.|.|TRBV19
TGTGCCAGTAGTGACCAAAGGACACCCTACAATGAGCAGTTCTTC
CASSDQRTPYNEQFF
>16|TRBJ2-6|.|.|TRBV28
TGTGCCAGCAATCGACCCCCCGGGTCTGGGGCCAACGTCCTGACTTTC
CASNRPPGSGANVLTF
>15|TRBJ2-3|.|once|TRBV7-2
TGTGCCAGCAGCTTAGTTACGGGAGGCACAGATACGCAGTATTTT
CASSLVTGGTDTQYF
>11|TRBJ1-1|.|few|TRBV28
TGTGCCAGCAGCGACACGGACAGAGCTTTCTTT
CASSDTDRAFF
>14|TRBJ2-1|TRBD2|.|TRBV28
TGTGCCAGCAGTTTAGGACTAGCGTTCAATGAGCAGTTCTTC
CASSLGLAFNEQFF
>13|TRBJ2-5|.|.|TRBV5-1
TGCGCCAGCAGCTCCCAGGGTTTCGGGACCCAGTACTTC
CASSSQGFGTQYF
>15|TRBJ1-4|.|.|TRBV4-1
TGCGCCAGCAGCCAGACATCGGGGTTGCTTGAAAAACTGTTTTTT
CASSQTSGLLEKLFF
>13|TRBJ1-2|.|.|TRBV9
TGTGCCAGCAGCGTTGAGGGGGTTGGGGGCTACACCTTC
CASSVEGVGGYTF
>14|TRBJ2-3|.|.|TRBV5-1
TGCGCCAGCAGCTTGGGACTTGTCACAGATACGCAGTATTTT
CASSLGLVTDTQYF
>16|TRBJ2-1|.|.|TRBV7-2
TGTGCCAGCAGCCTTCCCCGGGACTTCATTCGAAATGAGCAGTTCTTC
CASSLPRDFIRNEQFF
>13|TRBJ2-7|.|.|TRBV27
TGTGCCAGCAGTTTATCATACAGGCTCGAGCAGTACTTC
CASSLSYRLEQYF
>19|TRBJ2-1|TRBD2|.|TRBV27
TGTGCCAGCATTCAAAAAAGGGGGACTAGCAGGGGTGCCTACAATGAGCAGTTCTTC
CASIQKRGTSRGAYNEQFF
>15|TRBJ2-3|TRBD1|.|TRBV7-2
TGTGCCAGCAGCTTAAGCAGGACAGGGCAAAATACGCAGTATTTT
CASSLSRTGQNTQYF
>14|TRBJ1-2|TRBD1|.|TRBV18
TGTGCCAGCTCACCCAGGGGGTCGGACTATGGCTACACCTTC
CASSPRGSDYGYTF